Included here is one TCR beta chain sequence, with context. This entry comes from a study of Ad26.COV2.S vaccination and SARS-CoV-2 variants. Repertoires were generated with immunoSEQ multiplex PCR, while TCRdb's copy carries only in-frame clones and drops some. The table includes 380,000 or so clones, roughly four fifths detected once. The V and J ends lost 4 bases and 0 bases respectively, with 7 bases between them. This CDR3 spans 14 amino acids. Germline loops: CDR1 SEHNR, CDR2 FQNEAQ (reference sequence). Treatment denoted: some 19 received Ad26.COV2.S at low or high dose, single or two shots; a few received placebo; per-sample allocation not given. The study sampled participants on day 63 after the first vaccine or placebo injection.

The receptor's source is a person between 18 and 65 years old who received the Ad26.COV2.S COVID-19 vaccine or a placebo. The genes are TRBV7-9 and TRBJ1-3; D is undetermined. The sample in question was peripheral blood, obtained in a trial of Ad26.COV2.S vaccine versus placebo. In DNA form, the CDR3 reads TGTGCCAGCAGCTCTTTGAACTCTGGAAACACCATATATTTT. It yields the protein CASSSLNSGNTIYF.